This T cell receptor beta chain was captured in a study of OX40 agonist ivuxolimab in advanced cancers. Background on the study: Hepatocellular carcinoma, melanoma, renal cell or head and neck cancer occurred in dose-escalation patients.

V lost 1 base, J lost 4 bases, and 5 bases stayed unmatched. This CDR3 has 15 residues. Germline-derived CDR1 and CDR2 are LGHNA and YSLEER. Data came from immunoSEQ multiplex PCR; TCRdb stores just in-frame clones and leaves some out. The sample has around 20,000 clones, more than 60% seen once. The chain couples TRBV4-3 to TRBJ2-7; TRBD1 agrees at 9 bases. The sequence came from an adult with an advanced solid tumor such as melanoma, head and neck, liver or kidney cancer. The input for sequencing was CD4+ or CD8+ T cells sorted from blood, taken in a trial of the OX40 agonist ivuxolimab. The CDR3 nucleotides are TGCGCCAGCAGCCAAGCGGCGGGACAGGGTTACGAGCAGTACTTC. As protein: CASSQAAGQGYEQYF.